This TCR beta chain was observed in a study of OX40 agonist ivuxolimab in advanced cancers. Study context: Three patients got partial responses; one had hepatocellular carcinoma and two had cutaneous melanoma.

Produced via immunoSEQ multiplex PCR; TCRdb's table is partial and in-frame only. Here the sample spans around 21,000 clones, less than 75% being singletons. This clone was seen a few times. Its antigen is currently unknown. Whole-study findings and limits: Several nonresponders also turned out to have low normalized T-cell clonal expansion. At doses 0.1 to 3.0 mg/kg, CD4+ and CD8+ clones expanded.

Germline V gives CDR1 SNHLY, CDR2 FYNNEI. Trimming took 7 bases from V and 2 from J; bases not matched to a gene: 5. This CDR3 is 13 amino acids long. The chain couples TRBV2 to TRBJ2-7; 7 bases align to TRBD1. The source was CD4+ or CD8+ T cells sorted from blood, collected in a trial of the OX40 agonist ivuxolimab. The clonotype comes from an adult with an advanced solid tumor such as melanoma, head and neck, liver or kidney cancer. The CDR3, as DNA: TGTGCCAGCATGAGGCAGGGGGCCTACGAGCAGTACTTC. Its translation is CASMRQGAYEQYF.